This passage covers 11 T cell receptor beta chains from one sample sequenced in a study of T cell responses to AZD1222 COVID-19 vaccine. Sequencing used immunoSEQ multiplex PCR; TCRdb keeps in-frame clones, though not all of them. The table lists roughly 180,000 clones, about nine tenths of them singletons. Sequencing was performed on peripheral blood, taken on day 0 of AZD1222 vaccination. The origin of the receptors is an adult in good health.

This clone occurred once. The gene calls are TRBV7-2 and TRBJ2-7; 8 bases are shared with TRBD2. This CDR3 region has 15 residues. Trimming cost V 10 bases and J 2 bases; bases outside gene matches: 13. Germline V gene lookup returns CDR1 SGHTA and CDR2 FQGNSA. Here the CDR3 DNA reads TGTGCCACCAAGCCCGCGGGACTAGTAACCTACGAGCAGTACTTC. Translation: CATKPAGLVTYEQYF.

The chain links TRBV6-5 to TRBJ2-7; maybe TRBD1 (6 bases). The V end lost 0 bases, the J end lost 8 bases, and 11 bases lay between the germline ends. Germline V CDR1 and CDR2: MNHEY, SVGAGI. This CDR3 has 13 amino acids. The DNA for the CDR3 is TGTGCCAGCAGTTACTCGATTCGGGACAAGCAGTACTTC. It yields the protein CASSYSIRDKQYF.

The rearrangement joins TRBV14 to TRBJ2-7; D remains ambiguous. Per germline, CDR1 SGHDN and CDR2 FVKESK. The CDR3 has 12 residues. Trimming removed 6 bases from V and 4 bases from J, with 10 bases in between. CDR3 bases: TGTGCCAGCAGTCCCGTACCTTACGAGCAGTACTTC. Protein product: CASSPVPYEQYF.

This clone was found once. The chain uses TRBV7-9 and TRBJ1-1; no clear D gene. The CDR3 totals 12 residues. The V gene lost 2 bases and the J gene lost 6 bases, with 7 bases spanning the gap. The germline gives CDR1 SEHNR, CDR2 FQNEAQ (reference sequence). CDR3 nucleotide sequence: TGTGCCAGCAGCTTATCAGCCGCTGAAGCTTTCTTT. This encodes CASSLSAAEAFF.

The chain joins TRBV6-1 to TRBJ1-1, with D maybe TRBD1 (5 bases). The CDR3 loop spans 14 amino acids. The V gene lost 7 bases and the J gene lost 0 bases, with 12 bases spanning the gap. CDR1 MNHNS and CDR2 SASEGT come from the germline V gene. In DNA, the CDR3 is TGTGCCAGCACCAGGGACTCAATGAACACTGAAGCTTTCTTT. Protein product: CASTRDSMNTEAFF.

The chain carries TRBV5-1 and TRBJ1-1; D is unclear. Trimming left V 3 bases short and J 5 bases short, with 11 bases between. The CDR3 contains 13 residues. Germline assignment: CDR1 SGHRS and CDR2 YFSETQ. The CDR3 loop is CASSSARRTEAFF. CDR3 DNA: TGCGCCAGCAGCTCCGCCCGCCGGACTGAAGCTTTCTTT.

The V and J genes are TRBV20-1 and TRBJ1-4, with TRBD1 as a possible D gene (5 bases). Trimming took 3 bases from V and 8 from J, leaving 16 bases between them. Germline values: CDR1 DFQATT, CDR2 SNEGSKA (reference sequence). There are 14 residues in the CDR3. The CDR3 region is CSASSGGGGEKLFF. The CDR3, as DNA: TGCAGTGCTAGTTCTGGTGGGGGAGGCGAAAAACTGTTTTTT.

This clone showed up just a few times. The chain joins TRBV4-3 to TRBJ1-6, with D uncertain. Trimming pared 0 bases from V and 4 bases from J, leaving 7 bases between. The CDR3 has 15 amino acids. Per the germline V gene, CDR1 is LGHNA and CDR2 is YSLEER. The CDR3 sequence is CASSQEKGYNSPLHF. The CDR3 DNA sequence: TGCGCCAGCAGCCAAGAGAAGGGTTATAATTCACCCCTCCACTTT.

The rearrangement uses TRBV4-3 and TRBJ1-1, with D hard to call. The CDR3 sequence is 15 residues long. CDR1 LGHNA and CDR2 YSLEER come from the germline V gene. The V and J ends lost 0 bases and 1 base respectively, with 9 bases between them. The CDR3 nucleotides are TGCGCCAGCAGCCAAGAAGGACGTGCGAACACTGAAGCTTTCTTT. Translating gives CASSQEGRANTEAFF.

The chain has TRBV7-6 and TRBJ1-6; no clear D gene. The length of the CDR3 is 14 residues. The V gene lost 3 bases and the J gene lost 6 bases, with 9 bases spanning the gap. The V gene's germline CDR1 is SGHVS and CDR2 FNYEAQ. The CDR3 protein is CASSLSGINSPLHF. CDR3 sequence (DNA): TGTGCCAGCAGCTTGTCGGGGATTAATTCACCCCTCCACTTT. The entire variable domain, with the rest obtained from reference TRBV7-6 and TRBJ1-6, is as follows: GAGVSQSPRYKVTKRGQDVALRCDPISGHVSLYWYRQALGQGPEFLTYFNYEAQQDKSGLPNDRFSAERPEGSISTLTIQRTEQRDSAMYRCASSLSGINSPLHFGNGTRLTVT.

The V call is TRBV10-3, the J call TRBJ2-2; 7 positions match TRBD1. This CDR3 contains 19 residues. V gave up 3 bases and J gave up 4 bases; unmatched junction bases: 17. Germline lookup yields CDR1 ENHRY and CDR2 SYGVKD. CDR3 sequence reads: CAISEQTGHRASFTGELFF. The CDR3 coding sequence is TGTGCCATCAGTGAACAGACAGGGCATAGAGCCTCCTTCACCGGGGAGCTGTTTTTT.